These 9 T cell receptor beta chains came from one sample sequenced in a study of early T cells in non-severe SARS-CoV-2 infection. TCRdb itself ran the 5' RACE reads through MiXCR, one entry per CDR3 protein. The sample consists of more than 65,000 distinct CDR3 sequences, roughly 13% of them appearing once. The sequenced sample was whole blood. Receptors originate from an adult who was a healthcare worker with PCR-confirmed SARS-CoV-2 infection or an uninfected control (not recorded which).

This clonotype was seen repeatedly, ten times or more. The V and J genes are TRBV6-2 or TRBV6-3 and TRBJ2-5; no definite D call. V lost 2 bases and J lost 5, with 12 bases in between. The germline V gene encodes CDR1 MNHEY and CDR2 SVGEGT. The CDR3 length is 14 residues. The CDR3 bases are TGTGCCAGCAGTTACGGGCGAAGAGAGGAGACCCAGTACTTC. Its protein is CASSYGRREETQYF.

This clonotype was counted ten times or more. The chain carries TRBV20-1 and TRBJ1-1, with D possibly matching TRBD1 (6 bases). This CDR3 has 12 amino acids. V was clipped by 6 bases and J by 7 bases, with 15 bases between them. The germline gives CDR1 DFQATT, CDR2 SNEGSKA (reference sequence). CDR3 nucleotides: TGCAGTGCCTTCACAGGGACCGGTGAAGCTTTCTTT. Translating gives CSAFTGTGEAFF.

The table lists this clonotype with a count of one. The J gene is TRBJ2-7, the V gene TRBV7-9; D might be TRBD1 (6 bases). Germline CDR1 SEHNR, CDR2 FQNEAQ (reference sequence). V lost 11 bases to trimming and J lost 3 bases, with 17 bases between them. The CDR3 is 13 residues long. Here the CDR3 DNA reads TGTGCCGGCCGATCATCGACAGGCTACGAGCAGTACTTC. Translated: CAGRSSTGYEQYF.

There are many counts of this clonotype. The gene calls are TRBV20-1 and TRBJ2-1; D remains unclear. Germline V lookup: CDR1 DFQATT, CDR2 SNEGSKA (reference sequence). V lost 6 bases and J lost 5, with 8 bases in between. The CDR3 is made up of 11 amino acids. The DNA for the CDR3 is TGCAGTGCAGACGATAACAATGAGCAGTTCTTC. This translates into CSADDNNEQFF.

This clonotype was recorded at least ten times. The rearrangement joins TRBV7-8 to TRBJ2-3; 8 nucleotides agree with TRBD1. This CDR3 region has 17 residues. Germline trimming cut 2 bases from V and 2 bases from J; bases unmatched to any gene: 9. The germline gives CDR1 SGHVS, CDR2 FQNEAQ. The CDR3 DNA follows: TGTGCCAGCAGCTTAATAGGACAGGGCCGAAACACAGATACGCAGTATTTT. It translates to CASSLIGQGRNTDTQYF.

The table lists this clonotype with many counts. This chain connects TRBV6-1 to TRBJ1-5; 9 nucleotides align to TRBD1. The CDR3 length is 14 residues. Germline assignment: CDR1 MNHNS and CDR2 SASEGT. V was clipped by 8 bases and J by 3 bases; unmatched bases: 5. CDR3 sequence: CASGRTGDNQPQHF. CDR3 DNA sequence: TGTGCCAGCGGAAGGACAGGGGACAATCAGCCCCAGCATTTT.

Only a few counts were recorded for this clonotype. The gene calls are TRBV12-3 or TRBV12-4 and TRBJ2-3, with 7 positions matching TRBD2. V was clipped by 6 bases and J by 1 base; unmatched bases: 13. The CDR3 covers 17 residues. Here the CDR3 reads CASSPWAGRAGTDTQYF. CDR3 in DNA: TGTGCCAGCAGCCCTTGGGCTGGGAGGGCCGGCACAGATACGCAGTATTTT.

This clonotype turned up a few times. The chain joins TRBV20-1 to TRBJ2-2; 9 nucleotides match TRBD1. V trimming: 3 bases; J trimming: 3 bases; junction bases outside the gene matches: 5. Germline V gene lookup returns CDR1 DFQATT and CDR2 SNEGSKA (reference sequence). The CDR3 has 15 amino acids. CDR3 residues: CSASTGGVDTGELFF. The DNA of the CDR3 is TGCAGTGCTAGTACAGGGGGCGTCGACACCGGGGAGCTGTTTTTT.

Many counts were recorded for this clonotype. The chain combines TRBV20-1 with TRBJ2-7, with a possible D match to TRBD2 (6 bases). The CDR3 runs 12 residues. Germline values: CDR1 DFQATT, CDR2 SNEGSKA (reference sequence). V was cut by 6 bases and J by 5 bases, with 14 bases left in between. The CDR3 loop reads CSARLGGDEQYF. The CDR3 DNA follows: TGCAGTGCCAGACTTGGAGGGGACGAGCAGTACTTC.